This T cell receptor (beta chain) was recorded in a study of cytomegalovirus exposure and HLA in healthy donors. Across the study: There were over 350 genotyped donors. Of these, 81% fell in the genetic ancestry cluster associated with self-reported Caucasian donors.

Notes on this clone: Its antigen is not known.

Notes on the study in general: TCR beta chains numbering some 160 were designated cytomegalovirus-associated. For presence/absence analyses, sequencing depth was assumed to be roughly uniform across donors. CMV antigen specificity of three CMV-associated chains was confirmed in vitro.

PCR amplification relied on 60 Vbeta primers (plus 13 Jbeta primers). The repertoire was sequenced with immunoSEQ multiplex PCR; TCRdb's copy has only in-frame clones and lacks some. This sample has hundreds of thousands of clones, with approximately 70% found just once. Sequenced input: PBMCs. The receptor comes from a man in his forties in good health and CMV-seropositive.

This CDR3 reads CASSPADYRASSNTEAFF. The CDR3 nucleotides are TGTGCCAGTAGTCCCGCAGACTACAGGGCCAGCTCGAACACTGAAGCTTTCTTT. The J gene is TRBJ1-1, the V gene TRBV19; a weak D match, TRBD1 (6 bases). V was shortened by 5 bases and J by 1 base, with 23 bases between the two germline ends. The CDR3 runs 18 residues. Germline CDR1 is LNHDA and CDR2 is SQIVND (reference sequence).